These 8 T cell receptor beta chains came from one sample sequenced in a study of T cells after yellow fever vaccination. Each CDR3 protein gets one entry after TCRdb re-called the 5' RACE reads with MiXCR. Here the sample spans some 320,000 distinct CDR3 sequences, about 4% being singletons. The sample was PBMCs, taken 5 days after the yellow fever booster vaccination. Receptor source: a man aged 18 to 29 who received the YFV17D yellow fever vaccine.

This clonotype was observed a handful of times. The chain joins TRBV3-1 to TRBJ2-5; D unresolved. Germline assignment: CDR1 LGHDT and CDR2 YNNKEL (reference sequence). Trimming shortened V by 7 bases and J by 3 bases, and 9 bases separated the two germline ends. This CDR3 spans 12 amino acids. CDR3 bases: TGTGCCAGCACGGCAGAGAAAGAGACCCAGTACTTC. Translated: CASTAEKETQYF.

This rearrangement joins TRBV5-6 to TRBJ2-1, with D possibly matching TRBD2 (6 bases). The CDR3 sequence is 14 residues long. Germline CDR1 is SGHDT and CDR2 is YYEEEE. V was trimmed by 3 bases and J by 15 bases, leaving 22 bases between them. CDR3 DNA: TGTGCCAGCAGCTACTTCTCTCCGGGAGACACTCGGTTCTTC. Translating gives CASSYFSPGDTRFF. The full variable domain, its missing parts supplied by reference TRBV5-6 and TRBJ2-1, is DAGVTQSPTHLIKTRGQQVTLRCSPKSGHDTVSWYQQALGQGPQFIFQYYEEEERQRGNFPDRFSGHQFPNYSSELNVNALLLGDSALYLCASSYFSPGDTRFFGPGTRLTVL.

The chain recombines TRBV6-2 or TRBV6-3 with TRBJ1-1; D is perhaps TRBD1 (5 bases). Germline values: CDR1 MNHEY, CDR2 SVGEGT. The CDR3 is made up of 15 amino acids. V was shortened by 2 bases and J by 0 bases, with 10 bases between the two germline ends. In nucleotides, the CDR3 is TGTGCCAGCAGTTACCTGGGGGGACTGAACACTGAAGCTTTCTTT. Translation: CASSYLGGLNTEAFF.

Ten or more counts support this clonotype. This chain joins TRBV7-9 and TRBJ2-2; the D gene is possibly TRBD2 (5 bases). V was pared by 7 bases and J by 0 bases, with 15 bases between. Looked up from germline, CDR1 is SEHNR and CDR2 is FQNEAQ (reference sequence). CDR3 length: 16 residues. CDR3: CASNRGLIANTGELFF. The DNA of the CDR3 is TGTGCCAGCAATCGGGGTCTAATAGCGAACACCGGGGAGCTGTTTTTT.

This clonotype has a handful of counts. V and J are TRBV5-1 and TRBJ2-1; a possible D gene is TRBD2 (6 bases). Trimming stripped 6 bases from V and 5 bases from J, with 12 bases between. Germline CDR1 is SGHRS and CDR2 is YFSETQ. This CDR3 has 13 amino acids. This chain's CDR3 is CASTGRPDNEQFF. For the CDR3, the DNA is TGCGCCAGCACGGGGAGGCCGGACAATGAGCAGTTCTTC.

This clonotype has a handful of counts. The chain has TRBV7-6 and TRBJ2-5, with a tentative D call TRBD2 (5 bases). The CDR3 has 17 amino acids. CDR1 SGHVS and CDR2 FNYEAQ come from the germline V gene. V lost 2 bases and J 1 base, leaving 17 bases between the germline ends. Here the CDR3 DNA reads TGTGCCAGCAGCTTACCCTGGACCGGGAATCTCCAAGAGACCCAGTACTTC. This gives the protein CASSLPWTGNLQETQYF.

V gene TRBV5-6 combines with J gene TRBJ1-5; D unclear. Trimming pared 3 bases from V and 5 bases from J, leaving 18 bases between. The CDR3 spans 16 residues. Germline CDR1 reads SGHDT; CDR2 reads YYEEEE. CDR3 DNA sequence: TGTGCCAGCAGCTCAACGGGTTTTTGGGGTCATCAGCCCCAGCATTTT. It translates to CASSSTGFWGHQPQHF.

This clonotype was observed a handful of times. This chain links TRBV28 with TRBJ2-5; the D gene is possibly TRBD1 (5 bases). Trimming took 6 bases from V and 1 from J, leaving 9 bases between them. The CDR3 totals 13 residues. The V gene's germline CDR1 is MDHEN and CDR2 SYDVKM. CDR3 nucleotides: TGTGCCAGCAGCCAAGACAGCCAAGAGACCCAGTACTTC. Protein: CASSQDSQETQYF.